Each of the 15 T cell receptor beta chains below was sequenced from the same sample in a study of beta chain features in type 1 diabetes. The whole isolated RNA underwent reverse transcription, so sequencing captured expressed TCRB transcripts. Only in-frame clones appear in the TCRdb table, and some are missing; sequencing was by immunoSEQ multiplex PCR. The sample contains under 450,000 clones, about 15% of which appear only once. Sequencing was done on a sample of naive CD4+ T cells from blood. The source of these receptors is a man aged 25 to 40 in good health.

The chain is built from TRBV9 and TRBJ2-7; D is perhaps TRBD2 (6 bases). Trimming cost V 3 bases and J 2 bases, with 15 bases left between them. Per the germline V gene, CDR1 is SGDLS and CDR2 is YYNGEE. The CDR3 has 15 residues. Here the CDR3 DNA reads TGTGCCAGCAGCGCAACCGGGACTGAGGCCTACGAGCAGTACTTC. It is translated as CASSATGTEAYEQYF.

The table lists this clone with a few counts. The V gene is TRBV6-1, the J gene TRBJ1-1, with D unresolved. The V gene's germline CDR1 is MNHNS and CDR2 SASEGT. The CDR3 spans 13 residues. The V and J ends lost 4 bases and 4 bases respectively, with 10 bases between them. In nucleotides, the CDR3 is TGTGCCAGCAGTGCGTCAGAGGGCACTGAAGCTTTCTTT. Encoded protein: CASSASEGTEAFF.

Regarding this clone: This same CDR3 is encoded by further DNA sequences in the sample. The rearrangement joins TRBV9 to TRBJ2-5; D may be TRBD2 (6 bases). Germline CDR1 and CDR2: SGDLS and YYNGEE. CDR3 length: 13 amino acids. Trimming left V 2 bases short and J 2 bases short, with 7 bases between. The CDR3 bases are TGTGCCAGCAGCGTTGGGGGGCAAGAGACCCAGTACTTC. This sequence encodes CASSVGGQETQYF.

This clone was seen only a few times. DNA of the CDR3: TGTGCCTGCGAGACCGAACCCCGTTGGGGTGAGCAGTTCTTC. Residues: CACETEPRWGEQFF. V and J are TRBV30 and TRBJ2-1, with unresolved D. The CDR3 covers 14 residues. Trimming removed 6 bases from V and 9 bases from J, with 21 bases in between. Germline loops: CDR1 GTSNPN, CDR2 SVGIG (reference sequence). The full variable domain, with the rest looked up from reference TRBV30 and TRBJ2-1, is SQTIHQWPATLVQPVGSPLSLECTVEGTSNPNLYWYRQAAGRGLQLLFYSVGIGQISSEVPQNLSASRPQDRQFILSSKKLLLSDSGFYLCACETEPRWGEQFFGPGTRLTVL.

The V and J genes are TRBV30 and TRBJ1-2; D remains unclear. V gave up 0 bases and J gave up 4 bases, with 9 bases separating them. This CDR3 comprises 13 residues. Germline CDR1 is GTSNPN and CDR2 is SVGIG (reference sequence). The CDR3 DNA follows: TGTGCCTGGAGTGTAAAACGGAGCTATGGCTACACCTTC. It yields the protein CAWSVKRSYGYTF. Using reference TRBV30 and TRBJ1-2 for the parts outside the CDR3, the full variable domain is SQTIHQWPATLVQPVGSPLSLECTVEGTSNPNLYWYRQAAGRGLQLLFYSVGIGQISSEVPQNLSASRPQDRQFILSSKKLLLSDSGFYLCAWSVKRSYGYTFGSGTRLTVV.

The gene calls are TRBV11-2 and TRBJ2-4; D tentatively reads TRBD1 or TRBD2 (5 bases each). The CDR3 covers 15 residues. CDR1 is SGHAT, CDR2 FQNNGV, per germline. The germline V and J ends were trimmed by 5 bases and 0 bases, with 11 bases remaining between them. The CDR3 spells CASSDSGTAKNIQYF. The CDR3 bases are TGTGCCAGCAGCGACTCAGGGACAGCCAAAAACATTCAGTACTTC.

The V and J genes are TRBV5-1 and TRBJ2-3; D is uncertain. The CDR3 spans 14 residues. Trimming stripped 1 base from V and 6 bases from J, with 12 bases between. Germline-derived CDR1 and CDR2 are SGHRS and YFSETQ. CDR3 protein: CASSLMLGSDTQYF. CDR3 nucleotide sequence: TGCGCCAGCAGCTTGATGTTGGGATCGGATACGCAGTATTTT.

V gene TRBV5-4 combines with J gene TRBJ2-3; 7 bases are a match to TRBD2. In germline, CDR1 is SGHNT, CDR2 YYREEE (reference sequence). V shed 2 bases and J 5 bases; nucleotides not matched to a gene: 2. The length of the CDR3 is 13 residues. The CDR3 spells CASSFSGGDTQYF. In nucleotides, the CDR3 is TGTGCCAGCAGCTTTTCGGGGGGAGATACGCAGTATTTT.

The V and J genes are TRBV4-3 and TRBJ1-4; 10 bases match TRBD1. CDR3 size: 14 residues. The germline V gene has CDR1 LGHNA and CDR2 YSLEER. Unmatched junction bases numbered 5, after V lost 0 bases and J lost 13 bases. The CDR3 DNA sequence: TGCGCCAGCAGCCAAGATTATGGGGACAGGGGACTGTTTTTT. Amino acid sequence: CASSQDYGDRGLFF.

The chain joins TRBV7-9 to TRBJ2-7, with 8 bases lining up with TRBD1. Looked up from germline, CDR1 is SEHNR and CDR2 is FQNEAQ (reference sequence). With 6 bases clipped from V and 5 bases from J, the junction kept 12 bases outside the gene matches. The CDR3 contains 15 residues. The CDR3 sequence: CASSLTGQGINEQYF. The CDR3 DNA is TGTGCCAGCAGTCTGACAGGACAGGGTATCAACGAGCAGTACTTC.

Comment on this clone: The sample holds other DNA sequences that translate to the same CDR3. This rearrangement joins TRBV15 to TRBJ1-2; no clear D. The CDR3 length is 13 residues. Germline values: CDR1 LNHNV, CDR2 YYDKDF (reference sequence). Trimming pared 3 bases from V and 5 bases from J, leaving 10 bases between. CDR3 loop: CATSRGSGYGYTF. For the CDR3, the DNA is TGTGCCACCAGCAGGGGGAGCGGTTATGGCTACACCTTC.

The sample holds one count of this clone. Other DNA sequences of this sample code for an identical CDR3. V and J are TRBV7-2 and TRBJ2-5; D is ambiguous. The germline V and J ends were trimmed by 1 base and 2 bases, with 5 bases remaining between them. The CDR3 is made up of 13 amino acids. CDR1 is SGHTA and CDR2 is FQGNSA in the germline V gene. The DNA for the CDR3 is TGTGCCAGCAGCTTAGGGCCACAAGAGACCCAGTACTTC. It is translated as CASSLGPQETQYF.

The chain recombines TRBV28 with TRBJ2-5; D call uncertain. V dropped 6 bases and J dropped 1 base, with 12 bases sitting between them. Germline CDR1 reads MDHEN; CDR2 reads SYDVKM. The CDR3 sequence is 14 residues long. The CDR3 protein is CASRGAGSQETQYF. CDR3 DNA: TGTGCCAGCAGAGGTGCAGGAAGCCAAGAGACCCAGTACTTC.

This clone was found once. V and J are TRBV29-1 and TRBJ1-1, with D tentatively TRBD1 (6 bases). The CDR3 is made up of 13 amino acids. V was cut by 8 bases and J by 3 bases, with 16 bases left in between. The germline gives CDR1 SQVTM, CDR2 ANQGSEA. The CDR3 DNA follows: TGCAGCTTCGTCAACAACAGGGACACTGAAGCTTTCTTT. This codes for CSFVNNRDTEAFF.

The rearrangement uses TRBV7-2 and TRBJ1-2, with a possible D match to TRBD1 (6 bases). Germline loops: CDR1 SGHTA, CDR2 FQGNSA. This CDR3 spans 15 amino acids. With 2 bases removed from V and 0 bases from J, the gap between germline ends came to 10 bases. DNA of the CDR3: TGTGCCAGCAGCTTAAACAGGGAGACTAACTATGGCTACACCTTC. This translates into CASSLNRETNYGYTF.